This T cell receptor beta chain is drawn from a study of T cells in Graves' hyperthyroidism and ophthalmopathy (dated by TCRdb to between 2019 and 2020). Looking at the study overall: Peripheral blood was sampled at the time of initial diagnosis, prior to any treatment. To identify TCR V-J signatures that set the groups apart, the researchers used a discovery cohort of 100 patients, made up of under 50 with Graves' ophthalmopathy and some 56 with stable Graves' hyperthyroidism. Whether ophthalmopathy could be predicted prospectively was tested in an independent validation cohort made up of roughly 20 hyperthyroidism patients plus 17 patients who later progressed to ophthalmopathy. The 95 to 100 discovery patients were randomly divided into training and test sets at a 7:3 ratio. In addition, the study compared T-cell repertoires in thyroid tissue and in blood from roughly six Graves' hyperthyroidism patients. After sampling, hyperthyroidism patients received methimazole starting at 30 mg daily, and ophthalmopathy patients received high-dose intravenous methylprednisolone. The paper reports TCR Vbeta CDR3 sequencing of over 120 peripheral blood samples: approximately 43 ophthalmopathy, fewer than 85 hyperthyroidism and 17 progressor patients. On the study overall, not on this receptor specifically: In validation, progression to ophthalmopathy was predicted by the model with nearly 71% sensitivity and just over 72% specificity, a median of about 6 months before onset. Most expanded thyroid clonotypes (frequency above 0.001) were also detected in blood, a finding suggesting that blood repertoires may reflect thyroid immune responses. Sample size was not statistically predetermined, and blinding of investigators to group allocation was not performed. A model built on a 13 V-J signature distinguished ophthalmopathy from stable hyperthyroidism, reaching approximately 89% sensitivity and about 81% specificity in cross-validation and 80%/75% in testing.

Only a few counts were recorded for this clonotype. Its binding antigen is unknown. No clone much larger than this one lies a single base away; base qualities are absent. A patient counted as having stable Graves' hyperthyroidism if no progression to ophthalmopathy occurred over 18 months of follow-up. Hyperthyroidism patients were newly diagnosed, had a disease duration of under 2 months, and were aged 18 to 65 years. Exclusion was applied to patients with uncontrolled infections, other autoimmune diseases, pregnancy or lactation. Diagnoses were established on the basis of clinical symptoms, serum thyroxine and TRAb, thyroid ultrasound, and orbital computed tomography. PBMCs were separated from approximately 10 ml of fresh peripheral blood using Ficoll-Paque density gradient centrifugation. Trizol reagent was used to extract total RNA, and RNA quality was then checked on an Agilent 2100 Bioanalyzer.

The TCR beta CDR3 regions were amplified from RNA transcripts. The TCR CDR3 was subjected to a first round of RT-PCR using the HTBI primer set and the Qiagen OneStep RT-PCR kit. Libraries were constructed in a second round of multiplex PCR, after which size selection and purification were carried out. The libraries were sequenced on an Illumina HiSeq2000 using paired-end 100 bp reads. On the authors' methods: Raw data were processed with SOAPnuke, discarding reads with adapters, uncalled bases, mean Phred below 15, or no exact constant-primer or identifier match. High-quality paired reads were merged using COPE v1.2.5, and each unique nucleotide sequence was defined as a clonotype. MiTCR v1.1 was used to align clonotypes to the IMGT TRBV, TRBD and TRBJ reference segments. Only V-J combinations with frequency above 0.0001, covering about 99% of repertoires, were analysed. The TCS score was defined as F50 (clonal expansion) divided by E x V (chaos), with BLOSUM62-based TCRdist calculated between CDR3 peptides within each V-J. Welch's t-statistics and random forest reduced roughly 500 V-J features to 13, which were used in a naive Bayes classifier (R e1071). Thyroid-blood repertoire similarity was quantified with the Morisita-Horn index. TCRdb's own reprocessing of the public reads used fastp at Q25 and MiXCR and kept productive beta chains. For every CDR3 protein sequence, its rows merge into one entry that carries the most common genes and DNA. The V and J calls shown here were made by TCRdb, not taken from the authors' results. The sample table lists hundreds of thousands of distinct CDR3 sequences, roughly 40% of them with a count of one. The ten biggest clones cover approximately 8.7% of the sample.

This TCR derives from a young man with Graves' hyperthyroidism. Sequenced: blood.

CDR3 reads: CASSSPRESYEQYF. The nucleotide sequence reads TGTGCCAGCAGCTCACCCCGGGAGTCCTACGAGCAGTACTTC. Recombination linked TRBV9 to TRBJ2-7; TRBD2 is possibly the D segment (6 matching bases). Trimming removed 4 bases from V and 1 base from J, leaving 12 bases between the germline ends. CDR1 and CDR2 are drawn from the germline V gene: SGDLS, YYNGEE. Including the terminal cysteine and phenylalanine, the CDR3 comprises 14 residues. Just the 42-base CDR3 DNA is kept, in frame starting at base 1.